What follows are 14 T cell receptor beta chains derived from one specimen sequenced in a study of blood T cells in healthy people across ages. PCR was performed a second time for about 7 to 11 cycles using a sample-barcoded 5' primer and a J-beta primer mix. MiXCR, run by TCRdb on the 5' RACE reads, gives a single entry per CDR3 protein. The sample has some 750,000 distinct CDR3 sequences, about a fifth seen once. Sequencing input: blood. These receptors came from a man aged 65 to 85 in good health.

The chain is built from TRBV30 and TRBJ2-5; D may be TRBD1 or TRBD2 (7 bases each). This CDR3 spans 14 amino acids. V lost 6 bases to trimming and J lost 1 base, with 15 bases between them. CDR1 and CDR2 (germline): GTSNPN, SVGIG (reference sequence). CDR3 region: CACPGRGRQETQYF. CDR3 DNA: TGTGCCTGCCCTGGGAGGGGGCGCCAAGAGACCCAGTACTTC. The complete variable domain, with remaining parts taken from reference TRBV30 and TRBJ2-5, reads SQTIHQWPATLVQPVGSPLSLECTVEGTSNPNLYWYRQAAGRGLQLLFYSVGIGQISSEVPQNLSASRPQDRQFILSSKKLLLSDSGFYLCACPGRGRQETQYFGPGTRLLVL.

This clonotype was found a few times. The genes are TRBV5-1 and TRBJ1-2; no clear D gene. Trimming took 4 bases from V and 3 from J, leaving 10 bases between them. The CDR3 is 13 residues long. Germline V CDR1 and CDR2: SGHRS, YFSETQ. For the CDR3, the DNA is TGCGCCAGCAGCATTGGAGGAGACTATGGCTACACCTTC. This codes for CASSIGGDYGYTF.

The rearrangement joins TRBV27 to TRBJ1-2; D perhaps matches TRBD1 (6 bases). V lost 6 bases and J 5 bases, leaving 10 bases between the germline ends. CDR1 is MNHEY and CDR2 is SMNVEV in the germline V gene (reference sequence). This CDR3 has 12 amino acids. CDR3 protein: CASRDRQYGYTF. The CDR3 nucleotides read TGTGCCAGCAGGGACAGACAATATGGCTACACCTTC.

The V call is TRBV7-2, the J call TRBJ1-6, with D tentatively TRBD1 (6 bases). Germline loops: CDR1 SGHTA, CDR2 FQGNSA. CDR3 size: 17 residues. V was shortened by 4 bases and J by 6 bases, with 19 bases between the two germline ends. This CDR3 is CASSSGSWTALNSPLHF. The CDR3 DNA reads as TGTGCCAGCAGCTCCGGTTCTTGGACAGCGCTTAATTCACCCCTCCACTTT.

V and J are TRBV7-8 and TRBJ1-4, with D perhaps matching TRBD1 (5 bases). Germline values: CDR1 SGHVS, CDR2 FQNEAQ. CDR3 length: 15 residues. V lost 1 base and J 10 bases, leaving 16 bases between the germline ends. CDR3 amino acids: CASSLELAGGGKLFF. The CDR3 DNA sequence: TGTGCCAGCAGCTTAGAGTTAGCGGGGGGGGGAAAACTGTTTTTT.

The chain carries TRBV11-2 and TRBJ1-1; 7 bases align to TRBD1. From germline, CDR1 is SGHAT and CDR2 FQNNGV. The CDR3 has 15 residues. V trimming: 9 bases; J trimming: 2 bases; junction bases outside the gene matches: 12. DNA of the CDR3: TGTGCCAGTAGACCACCGGGACAGAAAAACACTGAAGCTTTCTTT. This sequence encodes CASRPPGQKNTEAFF.

CDR3 DNA sequence: TGTGCCAGCAGGGGGGCCGGGGCGATATCTGGGGCCAACGTCCTGACTTTC. Amino acid sequence: CASRGAGAISGANVLTF. The chain has TRBV12-3 or TRBV12-4 and TRBJ2-6; TRBD1 is a possible D gene (6 bases). CDR3 length: 17 residues. The V gene lost 6 bases and the J gene lost 1 base, with 16 bases spanning the gap.

This clonotype was seen many times. The junction differs from germline at one of its ends, possibly a read error. V and J are TRBV12-3 or TRBV12-4 and TRBJ2-3; D unresolved. The CDR3 is made up of 13 amino acids. CDR3 protein: CASSLARTDTQYF. The CDR3 nucleotides read TGTGCCAGCAGCTTAGCTCGCACAGATACGCAGTATTTT.

V and J are TRBV6-2 or TRBV6-3 and TRBJ2-1; TRBD2 matches 9 bases. The CDR3 contains 16 residues. Germline V lookup: CDR1 MNHEY, CDR2 SVGEGT. After removal of 2 bases from V and 5 bases from J, the junction contained 7 bases not matched to a gene. The DNA for the CDR3 is TGTGCCAGCAGTTACCAGGGACTAGCTGGGCACAATGAGCAGTTCTTC. This sequence encodes CASSYQGLAGHNEQFF.

This clonotype was recorded a few times. The chain employs TRBV6-6 and TRBJ2-3; TRBD1 agrees at 7 bases. The CDR3 spans 14 residues. Trimming at V came to 8 bases and at J to 1 base, leaving 6 bases not matched to a gene. In germline, CDR1 is MNHNY, CDR2 SVGAGI (reference sequence). CDR3 sequence (DNA): TGTGCCAGCGCCTTAGGGACAGGCACAGATACGCAGTATTTT. It codes for CASALGTGTDTQYF.

This clonotype was detected a few times. At one end, the junction sequence differs from germline, possibly due to a read error. V gene TRBV2 combines with J gene TRBJ2-3; the D is unclear. The germline V gene has CDR1 SNHLY and CDR2 FYNNEI. The CDR3 has 13 amino acids. The CDR3 sequence is CASSRTVTDTQCF. Written as DNA, the CDR3 is TGTGCCAGCAGTCGGACCGTCACAGATACGCAGTGTTTT.

Only a few counts were recorded for this clonotype. This sequence joins TRBV29-1 and TRBJ1-1; a possible D gene is TRBD1 (5 bases). V was clipped by 2 bases and J by 7 bases, with 8 bases between them. CDR1 is SQVTM and CDR2 is ANQGSEA in the germline V gene. This CDR3 region has 11 residues. The CDR3 spells CSVERQHEAFF. Here the CDR3 DNA reads TGCAGCGTTGAAAGACAGCATGAAGCTTTCTTT.

This clonotype showed up many times. V and J are TRBV10-3 and TRBJ2-3; no reliable D call. Trimming took 10 bases from V and 6 from J, leaving 17 bases between them. Germline-derived CDR1 and CDR2 are ENHRY and SYGVKD. The CDR3 sequence is 13 residues long. The CDR3 nucleotides are TGTGCCACTTCCCCGGATAGCAGGGATACGCAGTATTTT. This codes for CATSPDSRDTQYF.

This clonotype was seen repeatedly, ten times or more. The chain links TRBV20-1 to TRBJ2-5; maybe TRBD2 (7 bases). Looked up from germline, CDR1 is DFQATT and CDR2 is SNEGSKA (reference sequence). CDR3 size: 13 residues. Trimming left V 5 bases short and J 2 bases short, with 12 bases between. The DNA for the CDR3 is TGCAGTGCTCGAGGGGGGGCTCAAGAGACCCAGTACTTC. It specifies CSARGGAQETQYF.